This T cell receptor (beta chain) is drawn from a study of human T cells and chemical hapten exposure (dated by TCRdb to 2020 to 2022). In the study overall: For sensitization, 2% DPC in acetone was applied to a roughly 2 cm by roughly 2 cm area of upper inner arm skin. Alopecia areata with under or over 50% scalp involvement, alopecia totalis and alopecia universalis were represented in the patient cohort, which was mostly female. Peripheral blood TCR repertoire changes were tracked in vivo in alopecia patients during primary and secondary sensitization to the hapten diphenylcyclopropenone (DPC). The libraries were sequenced as a pool, and the TCR yield per sample differed mostly because of small variations in library volumes within the pool. Patch tests used Finn chambers with 0.01% DPC on the upper back, scored after 6 days by International Contact Dermatitis Research Group standards. Weekly therapeutic DPC doses were additionally applied to the scalp of patients throughout the approximately 24-week study period. Blood was sampled from patients pre-sensitization (week 0) and at 2, 6 and about 24 weeks after DPC sensitization. For TCR sequencing, blood came from some 31 alopecia patients at anywhere from one to four time points (pre-sensitization, 2, 6 and 24 weeks). Study-wide conclusions, independent of this receptor: Significantly more large CDR3 similarity clusters were formed by expanded TCRs than by pre-sensitization or healthy control sets, consistent with antigen-driven responses. Patch test score correlated positively with the number of PT1 expanded TCRs, reaching significance at thresholds 8, 16 and 32 but not at 4. Repeated subsampling changed both the strength of the expansion versus patch-test correlation and the threshold at which the correlation became significant. The number of TCRs above 1 in 1000 frequency did not change with DPC sensitization; there was no evidence of global repertoire structure alterations. Alopecia, a presumed autoimmune disease, was present in all patients, so the immune response of the patients might differ from that of healthy individuals.

The library was built by means of RACE. Reads for this sample came from a NextSeq 500. During library preparation, unique molecular identifiers were attached to individual cDNA molecules so that TCRs could be counted quantitatively and reproducibly. Each blood RNA sample was used to sequence both TCR alpha and TCR beta chains. In the source study's methods: A median of roughly 99,000 TCRs per sample was observed, with a range of about 20,000 to 750,000. V, J and CDR3 annotation of the TCR reads was carried out using the Decombinator software suite. For the PS versus PT1 abundance plots, all samples were subsampled to the same number of TCRs (28,000). Expanded TCRs were defined as absent before sensitization and observed at least eight times at the 2-week time point. TCRdb reprocessing: public reads trimmed at Q25 with fastp, clones called with MiXCR, in-frame beta chains kept. Merged by CDR3 protein, the rows form single entries marked with the most common genes and DNA. TCRdb's processing, not the authors', yielded these V and J calls. The sample has around 120,000 distinct CDR3 sequences on record, about 12% of them singletons. The ten largest clones take up just over 1.4% of the sample.

The sample's time point, from its label and the paper: patch test 1, 2 weeks after DPC sensitization. The treatment or condition label for this specimen denotes: therapeutic diphenylcyclopropenone sensitization with weekly scalp DPC. At every patch-test visit, the blood draw took place before the patch test was put on. Patients were considered eligible if aged 18 to 70, diagnosed with alopecia and deemed suitable for DPC therapy, and patients were excluded if pregnant. Total RNA was extracted from unfractionated whole blood collected in Tempus Blood RNA tubes. As regards this clonotype: Its recognized antigen is unknown. One base away there is no much larger clone; base qualities are not given.

V trim: 6 bases; J trim: 1 base; unmatched bases: 6. The CDR3 holds 15 amino acids from the cysteine to the phenylalanine. Just CDR3 DNA is preserved here, 45 bases in frame from base 1. CDR1 and CDR2, looked up from the germline V gene, are SGHAT and FQNNGV. This receptor was taken from a woman aged 45 to 65 with alopecia areata. Some clones in this sample may be carry-over from other donors' samples. This chain joins TRBV11-2 to TRBJ2-5, with 9 bases aligning to TRBD1. The source material was whole blood, sampled in connection with sensitization to the hapten diphenylcyclopropenone (DPC). The DNA sequence is TGTGCCAGCAGTTCCGGGACAGGGATCCAAGAGACCCAGTACTTC. This sequence encodes CASSSGTGIQETQYF.